The 31 T cell receptor beta chains listed next were all sequenced from one sample in a study of T cells in localized non-small cell lung cancer. Clones were read by immunoSEQ multiplex PCR, and TCRdb kept only the in-frame ones, dropping some. This sample has around 1,700 clones, with 20% found just once. The sequences come from lung tumor tissue, collected before any cancer treatment. These receptors came from a man aged 35 to 70 with stage III lung adenocarcinoma.

The chain's CDR3 is CASSAQGQVNEQFF. CDR3 DNA sequence: TGTGCCAGCAGCGCTCAGGGACAGGTCAATGAGCAGTTCTTC. The chain has TRBV7-5 and TRBJ2-1; TRBD1, the table's D call, was not compared with the DNA. TRBV7-5 is classified as a pseudogene. The CDR3 has 14 residues.

The chain carries TRBV5-1 and TRBJ1-5, with TRBD1 matching 7 bases. Germline values: CDR1 SGHRS, CDR2 YFSETQ. Trimming removed 1 base from V and 4 bases from J; junction bases left unmatched: 5. This CDR3 has 15 amino acids. CDR3 residues: CASSLTTGSNQPQHF. CDR3 in DNA: TGCGCCAGCAGCTTGACGACAGGGAGTAATCAGCCCCAGCATTTT.

The J gene is TRBJ1-1, the V gene TRBV28, with D perhaps matching TRBD1 (6 bases). Germline CDR1 and CDR2: MDHEN and SYDVKM. The CDR3 consists of 13 residues. V was clipped by 1 base and J by 11 bases, with 14 bases between them. CDR3 nucleotides: TGTGCCAGCAGTTTATCGGGGGCGCCAGGTGCTTTCTTT. This translates into CASSLSGAPGAFF.

This chain uses TRBV29-1 with TRBJ1-3; D gene unclear. The CDR3 covers 12 residues. CDR1 is SQVTM and CDR2 is ANQGSEA in the germline V gene. The V and J ends lost 3 bases and 3 bases respectively, with 6 bases between them. The CDR3 protein is CSVESDGNTIYF. In DNA, the CDR3 is TGCAGCGTTGAGTCGGATGGAAACACCATATATTTT.

This clone has only a few counts. The chain combines TRBV11-3 with TRBJ2-7; 12 bases are a match to TRBD2. The CDR3 runs 15 residues. With 5 bases clipped from V and 9 bases from J, the junction kept 11 bases outside the gene matches. From germline, CDR1 is SGHNT and CDR2 YENEEA. CDR3 sequence reads: CASSQSGTSGPPQYF. CDR3 DNA: TGTGCCAGCAGCCAGAGCGGGACTAGCGGGCCCCCGCAGTACTTC.

This chain joins TRBV11-3 and TRBJ1-1, with D unclear. V lost 1 base to trimming and J lost 2 bases, with 8 bases between them. The CDR3 contains 14 residues. CDR1 is SGHNT and CDR2 is YENEEA in the germline V gene. CDR3 region: CASSLGPGNTEAFF. The CDR3 DNA sequence: TGTGCCAGCAGCTTAGGTCCAGGAAACACTGAAGCTTTCTTT.

By share of the sample, this clone is medium-sized. This chain joins TRBV6-8 and TRBJ1-1, with TRBD1 as a possible D gene (5 bases). V lost 10 bases, J lost 4 bases, and 16 bases lay in between. There are 13 residues in the CDR3. CDR1 is MNHGY and CDR2 is SAAAGT in the germline V gene. CDR3 nucleotides: TGTGCCATCAGCCGACCCGGGGCCACTGAAGCTTTCTTT. It translates to CAISRPGATEAFF.

The chain uses TRBV6-8 and TRBJ2-1, with D unresolved. V was shortened by 6 bases and J by 8 bases, with 11 bases between the two germline ends. The CDR3 covers 12 residues. CDR1 is MNHGY and CDR2 is SAAAGT in the germline V gene. The CDR3: CASSRIPDEQFF. CDR3 bases: TGTGCCAGCAGCCGGATACCAGATGAGCAGTTCTTC.

V is TRBV1 and J is TRBJ2-7; TRBD1, as called in the table, went unchecked against the DNA. TRBV1 is recorded as a pseudogene. There are 16 residues in the CDR3. CDR3 DNA sequence: TGCGCCAGCAGCCAAGGCGGAGACAGGGTCACCTACGAGCAGTACTTC. Amino acids: CASSQGGDRVTYEQYF.

The chain recombines TRBV6-8 with TRBJ2-2, with 12 nucleotides matching TRBD2. Germline trimming cut 10 bases from V and 6 bases from J; bases unmatched to any gene: 3. The CDR3 loop spans 13 amino acids. Germline CDR1 reads MNHGY; CDR2 reads SAAAGT. Written as DNA, the CDR3 is TGTGCCACGCGGACTAGCGGGGCCGGGGAGCTGTTTTTT. It codes for CATRTSGAGELFF.

By sample share, this clone is large (0.1 to 1%). This chain links TRBV11-3 with TRBJ2-1; TRBD1 might be the D (6 bases). Germline lookup yields CDR1 SGHNT and CDR2 YENEEA. With 5 bases removed from V and 0 bases from J, the gap between germline ends came to 14 bases. This CDR3 spans 16 amino acids. The CDR3 here is CASSRRDRSSYNEQFF. The CDR3 nucleotides are TGTGCCAGCAGCCGACGAGACAGGAGCTCCTACAATGAGCAGTTCTTC.

By share of the sample, this clone is medium-sized. The chain uses TRBV9 and TRBJ1-5; D perhaps matches TRBD1 (5 bases). Germline V gives CDR1 SGDLS, CDR2 YYNGEE. Trimming took 4 bases from V and 4 from J, leaving 15 bases between them. The CDR3 covers 15 residues. The DNA of the CDR3 is TGTGCCAGCAGCTTAGGCCGGGGGGGAAATCAGCCCCAGCATTTT. As protein: CASSLGRGGNQPQHF.

The chain links TRBV11-3 to TRBJ1-1; D is unresolved. Germline V gene lookup returns CDR1 SGHNT and CDR2 YENEEA. The CDR3 is made up of 16 amino acids. Trimming shortened V by 5 bases and J by 1 base, and 17 bases separated the two germline ends. The CDR3 coding sequence is TGTGCCAGCAGCCCGGATGGTGGGTCACGGAACACTGAAGCTTTCTTT. Encoded protein: CASSPDGGSRNTEAFF.

The J gene is TRBJ1-1, the V gene TRBV30; D is unclear. The germline V and J ends were trimmed by 2 bases and 0 bases, with 10 bases remaining between them. The length of the CDR3 is 14 residues. Germline-derived CDR1 and CDR2 are GTSNPN and SVGIG (reference sequence). In DNA, the CDR3 is TGTGCCTGGAGTTTTCAGACTATGAACACTGAAGCTTTCTTT. Amino acid sequence: CAWSFQTMNTEAFF.

This clone showed up just a few times. The chain uses TRBV11-3 and TRBJ2-5, with D perhaps TRBD2 (6 bases). This CDR3 is built from 16 residues. V was shortened by 3 bases and J by 2 bases, with 16 bases between the two germline ends. CDR1 and CDR2 from the germline V gene are SGHNT and YENEEA. The CDR3, as DNA: TGTGCCAGCAGCTTGATAGGCGGGGCAGATCAAGAGACCCAGTACTTC. This sequence encodes CASSLIGGADQETQYF.

This clone ranks as large. This chain uses TRBV15 with TRBJ2-7, with 10 nucleotides matching TRBD2. Germline CDR1 is LNHNV and CDR2 is YYDKDF (reference sequence). V lost 4 bases to trimming and J lost 5 bases; unmatched junction nucleotides: 8. The CDR3 totals 15 residues. CDR3 bases: TGTGCCACCAGCACCATAAGCGGGAGGGCCGACGAGCAGTACTTC. This sequence encodes CATSTISGRADEQYF.

The chain uses TRBV9 and TRBJ2-2, with 10 positions matching TRBD2. CDR1 SGDLS and CDR2 YYNGEE come from the germline V gene. This CDR3 spans 16 amino acids. The ends lost 5 bases at V and 0 bases at J; junction bases unmatched: 4. CDR3 in DNA: TGTGCCAGCAGTGAAGCGGGAGGGACGAACACCGGGGAGCTGTTTTTT. It is translated as CASSEAGGTNTGELFF.

This chain connects TRBV6-8 to TRBJ1-5, with unresolved D. The V end was cut by 5 bases, the J end by 2 bases, with 10 bases between. The CDR3 extends over 14 amino acids. Germline V gene data show CDR1 as MNHGY and CDR2 as SAAAGT. The CDR3 here is CASSPVEGNQPQHF. The CDR3 DNA is TGTGCCAGCAGTCCGGTTGAAGGCAATCAGCCCCAGCATTTT.

The chain combines TRBV6-8 with TRBJ2-7, with 9 bases aligning to TRBD2. J was trimmed by 3 bases and V by 4 bases; bases with no gene match: 7. The CDR3 consists of 15 residues. Per the germline V gene, CDR1 is MNHGY and CDR2 is SAAAGT. This CDR3 reads CASSSSRGGDYEQYF. In DNA, the CDR3 is TGTGCCAGCAGTTCCTCTCGCGGGGGGGACTACGAGCAGTACTTC.

The table lists this clone with a few counts. V gene TRBV11-3 combines with J gene TRBJ1-4; weak D call: TRBD1 (6 bases). The CDR3 covers 16 residues. Trimming stripped 4 bases from V and 4 bases from J, with 16 bases between. The germline V gene encodes CDR1 SGHNT and CDR2 YENEEA. The CDR3 nucleotides read TGTGCCAGCAGCTGGGGGGCAGGGATCAATAATGAAAAACTGTTTTTT. Translation: CASSWGAGINNEKLFF.

This clone was seen more than once but under ten times. V is TRBV6-8 and J is TRBJ1-5; no clear D. Trimming cost V 2 bases and J 3 bases, with 5 bases left between them. Germline V lookup: CDR1 MNHGY, CDR2 SAAAGT. The CDR3 loop spans 13 amino acids. The chain's CDR3 is CASSYRINQPQHF. The CDR3, as DNA: TGTGCCAGCAGTTACCGGATCAATCAGCCCCAGCATTTT.

V and J are TRBV7-6 and TRBJ2-5; 7 positions match TRBD2. Germline CDR1 SGHVS, CDR2 FNYEAQ. This CDR3 has 15 amino acids. After removal of 3 bases from V and 4 bases from J, the junction contained 8 bases not matched to a gene. The CDR3 DNA reads TGTGCCAGCAGCTTGGTGGCGGCTAGCGGAGAGACCCAGTACTTC. Translated: CASSLVAASGETQYF.

The rearrangement joins TRBV6-8 to TRBJ2-5, with 7 positions matching TRBD2. The germline V gene encodes CDR1 MNHGY and CDR2 SAAAGT. The junction had 7 bases not matched to a gene; V was cut back by 7 bases and J by 2 bases. The CDR3 is 14 residues long. Here the CDR3 DNA reads TGTGCCAGCATCCCCCGGGACTATCAAGAGACCCAGTACTTC. Its translation: CASIPRDYQETQYF.

This clone showed up just a few times. The read terminates 1 residue ahead of where the CDR3 ends, so the germline J gene completes it. The V call is TRBV10-3, the J call TRBJ2-1; TRBD2 matches at 11 bases. The V and J ends lost 2 bases and 5 bases, in that order; junction bases with no gene match: 2. Looked up from germline, CDR1 is ENHRY and CDR2 is SYGVKD. The CDR3 totals 15 residues. The CDR3 reads CAISELAGGNNEQFF. Partial CDR3 DNA: TGTGCCATCAGTGAGCTAGCGGGGGGCAACAATGAGCAGTTC.

The V and J genes are TRBV19 and TRBJ1-5; 8 bases fit TRBD1. V dropped 5 bases and J dropped 5; count of bases not matched to a gene: 11. The CDR3 loop spans 16 amino acids. The germline CDR1 and CDR2 sequences are LNHDA and SQIVND (reference sequence). Here the CDR3 DNA reads TGTGCCAGTAGTCCCGCGAGGACAGGGAATTATCAGCCCCAGCATTTT. Translating it yields CASSPARTGNYQPQHF.

This chain links TRBV30 with TRBJ1-3; no firm D call. Germline V lookup: CDR1 GTSNPN, CDR2 SVGIG (reference sequence). The CDR3 is made up of 13 amino acids. Trimming cost V 7 bases and J 0 bases, with 10 bases left between them. The CDR3 DNA is TGTGCCTCCGACCGGGGCTCTGGAAACACCATATATTTT. Its translation is CASDRGSGNTIYF.

This clone occurred once. This chain links TRBV5-1 with TRBJ1-1, with D tentatively TRBD1 (5 bases). Trimming left V 1 base short and J 0 bases short, with 7 bases between. This CDR3 comprises 14 residues. Germline lookup yields CDR1 SGHRS and CDR2 YFSETQ. Here the CDR3 reads CASSLWTMNTEAFF. The DNA of the CDR3 is TGCGCCAGCAGCTTGTGGACAATGAACACTGAAGCTTTCTTT. Complete variable domain (other parts from reference TRBV5-1 and TRBJ1-1): KAGVTQTPRYLIKTRGQQVTLSCSPISGHRSVSWYQQTPGQGLQFLFEYFSETQRNKGNFPGRFSGRQFSNSRSEMNVSTLELGDSALYLCASSLWTMNTEAFFGQGTRLTVV.

This clone was picked up one time. The chain couples TRBV29-1 to TRBJ2-2, with 8 bases aligning to TRBD2. The V gene's germline CDR1 is SQVTM and CDR2 ANQGSEA. V was pared by 4 bases and J by 0 bases, with 1 base of the junction left unmatched. The length of the CDR3 is 14 residues. In DNA form, the CDR3 reads TGCAGCGTTGGGGGACTAGCGAACACCGGGGAGCTGTTTTTT. It yields the protein CSVGGLANTGELFF.

Notes on this clone: Sequence at one end of the junction differs from germline and may be a read error. In nucleotides, the CDR3 is TGTGCCATCAGTAGCGGCGGGCTCGGGCTAGCGGGAGAGGAGACCCAGTACTTC. It translates to CAISSGGLGLAGEETQYF. The chain couples TRBV6-8 to TRBJ2-5, with 10 bases identical to TRBD2. This CDR3 contains 18 residues. Germline V gene lookup returns CDR1 MNHGY and CDR2 SAAAGT.

This clone was counted a few times. The J gene is TRBJ1-5, the V gene TRBV28, with a tentative D call TRBD1 (6 bases). With 2 bases removed from V and 7 bases from J, the gap between germline ends came to 12 bases. Germline assignment: CDR1 MDHEN and CDR2 SYDVKM. This CDR3 contains 14 residues. The CDR3 sequence: CASSLDPGTQPQHF. CDR3 DNA: TGTGCCAGCAGTTTAGATCCAGGGACACAGCCCCAGCATTTT.

There are a few counts of this clone. The chain carries TRBV11-3 and TRBJ1-1; D gene ambiguous. CDR1 is SGHNT, CDR2 YENEEA, per germline. The CDR3 has 15 residues. V was clipped by 0 bases and J by 3 bases, with 11 bases between them. In nucleotides, the CDR3 is TGTGCCAGCAGCTTAGAGGCAGGTCAGGACACTGAAGCTTTCTTT. It is translated as CASSLEAGQDTEAFF.